A single sample gave rise to the 19 T cell receptor beta chains below, sequenced in a study of T cell changes during pregnancy in multiple sclerosis. The table came from immunoSEQ multiplex PCR; TCRdb's copy has only in-frame clones and leaves some out. The data hold about 55,000 clones, with 94% observed a single time. Material: CD8+ T cells from peripheral blood mononuclear cells, obtained in the third trimester of pregnancy. These receptors originate from a female donor with multiple sclerosis, enrolled in a pregnancy study.

This chain joins TRBV19 and TRBJ2-2, with TRBD2 matching over 9 bases. The CDR3 extends over 16 amino acids. Germline trimming cut 8 bases from V and 4 bases from J; bases unmatched to any gene: 11. Looked up from germline, CDR1 is LNHDA and CDR2 is SQIVND (reference sequence). The CDR3 loop is CASVWASGMATGELFF. DNA of the CDR3: TGTGCCAGTGTTTGGGCTAGCGGGATGGCCACCGGGGAGCTGTTTTTT.

The chain has TRBV7-9 and TRBJ2-7; 10 bases match TRBD2. CDR1 SEHNR and CDR2 FQNEAQ come from the germline V gene (reference sequence). V was clipped by 3 bases and J by 7 bases; unmatched bases: 9. The CDR3 loop spans 15 amino acids. CDR3 coding DNA: TGTGCCAGCAGCTTGTTGACTAGCGGGCGGGGAGAGCAGTACTTC. The encoded protein is CASSLLTSGRGEQYF.

The chain joins TRBV11-3 to TRBJ2-3, with a weak D call TRBD2 (5 bases). CDR1 is SGHNT, CDR2 YENEEA, per germline. CDR3 length: 13 amino acids. V was pared by 5 bases and J by 4 bases, with 10 bases between. The CDR3 region is CASSPDGADTQYF. CDR3 coding DNA: TGTGCCAGCAGCCCGGACGGGGCAGATACGCAGTATTTT. Using reference TRBV11-3 and TRBJ2-3 for the parts outside the CDR3, the full variable domain is EAGVVQSPRYKIIEKKQPVAFWCNPISGHNTLYWYLQNLGQGPELLIRYENEEAVDDSQLPKDRFSAERLKGVDSTLKIQPAELGDSAVYLCASSPDGADTQYFGPGTRLTVL.

V is TRBV28 and J is TRBJ2-4, with 9 bases lining up with TRBD1. Germline CDR1 MDHEN, CDR2 SYDVKM. Germline trimming cut 4 bases from V and 5 bases from J; bases unmatched to any gene: 6. The CDR3 is made up of 15 amino acids. The CDR3 region is CASSSRQGVQNIQYF. CDR3 sequence (DNA): TGTGCCAGCAGTTCGCGACAGGGGGTTCAAAACATTCAGTACTTC.

This clone was counted a few times. The V and J genes are TRBV27 and TRBJ2-2, with D hard to call. Germline V gene lookup returns CDR1 MNHEY and CDR2 SMNVEV (reference sequence). The CDR3 consists of 12 residues. Trimming removed 5 bases at V and 7 bases at J, with 8 bases between. CDR3 bases: TGTGCCAGCAGTCCGAACTACGGGGAGCTGTTTTTT. As protein: CASSPNYGELFF.

V gene TRBV30 combines with J gene TRBJ1-2; 7 bases align to TRBD1. The CDR3 length is 13 residues. Germline loops: CDR1 GTSNPN, CDR2 SVGIG (reference sequence). Unmatched junction bases numbered 7, after V lost 5 bases and J lost 4 bases. The CDR3 coding sequence is TGTGCCTGGCTAGTCGGGACAGTCTATGGCTACACCTTC. This codes for CAWLVGTVYGYTF.

The V gene is TRBV6-5, the J gene TRBJ1-1, with 7 bases fitting TRBD1. CDR1 and CDR2 from the germline V gene are MNHEY and SVGAGI. The J segment lost 1 base and the V segment lost 4 bases, leaving 6 bases of the junction unmatched. CDR3 size: 15 residues. The CDR3 DNA follows: TGTGCCAGCAGTTTAGGGACAGCTCCGAACACTGAAGCTTTCTTT. This gives the protein CASSLGTAPNTEAFF.

The chain is built from TRBV27 and TRBJ1-1; TRBD1 matches at 7 bases. This CDR3 comprises 16 residues. The germline CDR1 and CDR2 sequences are MNHEY and SMNVEV (reference sequence). Unmatched junction bases numbered 16, after V lost 4 bases and J lost 8 bases. The CDR3, as DNA: TGTGCCAGCAGTTCCGGGTGGGACAGAAATAATTTCGAAGCTTTCTTT. It specifies CASSSGWDRNNFEAFF.

The chain joins TRBV18 to TRBJ2-5; 7 bases are shared with TRBD1. CDR1 is KGHSH and CDR2 is LQKENI in the germline V gene. This CDR3 region has 15 residues. J was trimmed by 0 bases and V by 3 bases; bases with no gene match: 4. The CDR3 spells CASSPDRVYQETQYF. In nucleotides, the CDR3 is TGTGCCAGCTCACCCGACAGGGTATACCAAGAGACCCAGTACTTC.

The chain links TRBV5-6 to TRBJ2-1, with a possible D match to TRBD2 (5 bases). Germline V gene lookup returns CDR1 SGHDT and CDR2 YYEEEE. The CDR3 runs 15 residues. V gave up 4 bases and J gave up 5 bases, with 16 bases separating them. The CDR3 is CASSLGSGYDNEQFF. The CDR3 nucleotides read TGTGCCAGCAGCCTGGGTTCGGGGTACGACAATGAGCAGTTCTTC.

The V call is TRBV4-1, the J call TRBJ1-6, with D perhaps matching TRBD1 (6 bases). CDR1 and CDR2 (germline): MGHRA, YSYEKL. V was pared by 2 bases and J by 8 bases, with 13 bases between. The CDR3 totals 15 residues. The CDR3 DNA reads TGCGCCAGCAGCCAATCACAGGGCCCCTATTCACCCCTCCACTTT. Its protein product is CASSQSQGPYSPLHF.

This clone was counted a single time. This sequence joins TRBV27 and TRBJ2-5, with D possibly TRBD2 on 6 matching bases. Germline-derived CDR1 and CDR2 are MNHEY and SMNVEV (reference sequence). The CDR3 length is 14 residues. Between the trimmed V and J ends, which lost 4 bases and 6 bases, there was a span of 15 bases. CDR3 protein: CASSSTDGSKTQYF. In nucleotides, the CDR3 is TGTGCCAGCAGTTCTACGGACGGGAGCAAGACCCAGTACTTC.

V usage is TRBV5-1 and J usage is TRBJ2-3, with 12 positions matching TRBD2. Trimming at V came to 4 bases and at J to 3 bases, leaving 3 bases not matched to a gene. CDR1 is SGHRS, CDR2 YFSETQ, per germline. CDR3 length equals 15 residues. The CDR3 DNA reads as TGCGCCAGCAGCCCCGGGACTAGCGGGACAGATACGCAGTATTTT. Translation gives CASSPGTSGTDTQYF.

The chain combines TRBV10-1 with TRBJ2-1; TRBD2 matches 9 bases. The V and J ends lost 4 bases and 6 bases, in that order; junction bases with no gene match: 4. CDR3 size: 14 residues. CDR1 and CDR2 (germline): WNHNN, SYGVQD (reference sequence). The chain's CDR3 is CASSGASGINEQFF. The CDR3 region has the DNA TGCGCCAGCAGTGGGGCTAGCGGGATCAATGAGCAGTTCTTC.

The chain joins TRBV5-4 to TRBJ2-7; possibly TRBD2 for D (6 bases). Trimming removed 3 bases from V and 5 bases from J, with 18 bases in between. The CDR3 totals 15 residues. Germline V lookup: CDR1 SGHNT, CDR2 YYREEE (reference sequence). CDR3 amino acids: CASSWASAKDHEQYF. The CDR3 nucleotides read TGTGCCAGCAGCTGGGCTAGCGCGAAAGACCACGAGCAGTACTTC.

CDR3 amino acids: CASWVLDTGELFF. Written as DNA, the CDR3 is TGTGCCAGCTGGGTTCTAGACACCGGGGAGCTGTTTTTT. The V gene is TRBV7-9, the J gene TRBJ2-2; D ambiguous. Germline lookup yields CDR1 SEHNR and CDR2 FQNEAQ (reference sequence). This CDR3 is built from 13 residues. Between the trimmed V and J ends, which lost 8 bases and 3 bases, there was a span of 10 bases.

The rearrangement uses TRBV15 and TRBJ1-1, with D unresolved. This CDR3 is 12 amino acids long. Germline V gene sequence: CDR1 LNHNV, CDR2 YYDKDF (reference sequence). Trimming pared 8 bases from V and 5 bases from J, leaving 12 bases between. CDR3 sequence (DNA): TGTGCCACCGGCCCAGGAGGGACTGAAGCTTTCTTT. Its protein is CATGPGGTEAFF. Full variable domain (missing parts from reference TRBV15 and TRBJ1-1): DAMVIQNPRYQVTQFGKPVTLSCSQTLNHNVMYWYQQKSSQAPKLLFHYYDKDFNNEADTPDNFQSRRPNTSFCFLDIRSPGLGDTAMYLCATGPGGTEAFFGQGTRLTVV.

This clone was observed a few times. V and J are TRBV7-9 and TRBJ1-1; D is uncertain. The CDR3 contains 12 residues. Deletions cut 4 bases from V and 1 base from J, with 4 bases between. Germline values: CDR1 SEHNR, CDR2 FQNEAQ (reference sequence). CDR3 loop: CASSYGNTEAFF. In DNA, the CDR3 is TGTGCCAGCAGCTACGGGAACACTGAAGCTTTCTTT. Looking up the rest from reference TRBV7-9 and TRBJ1-1 gives the full variable domain: DTGVSQNPRHKITKRGQNVTFRCDPISEHNRLYWYRQTLGQGPEFLTYFQNEAQLEKSRLLSDRFSAERPKGSFSTLEIQRTEQGDSAMYLCASSYGNTEAFFGQGTRLTVV.

The chain couples TRBV19 to TRBJ2-7; TRBD1 aligns across 11 bases. Trimming cost V 1 base and J 2 bases; bases outside gene matches: 4. Per germline, CDR1 LNHDA and CDR2 SQIVND (reference sequence). The CDR3 sequence is 16 residues long. In DNA, the CDR3 is TGTGCCAGTAGTATAGGAGGGACAGGGGGAACCTACGAGCAGTACTTC. Protein product: CASSIGGTGGTYEQYF.